This T cell receptor (beta chain) derives from a study of cytotoxic CD8 clonotypes in ibrutinib-treated CLL. Generated by immunoSEQ multiplex PCR, the TCRdb table keeps only in-frame clones and is missing some. This sample yields around 70,000 clones, of which 70% to 90% are seen a single time; around 37% belongs to the top ten. The CDR3 is made up of 13 amino acids. V was trimmed by 3 bases and J by 7 bases, leaving 12 bases between them. In germline, CDR1 is MDHEN, CDR2 SYDVKM. The sequences come from PBMCs, collected after 24 months of ibrutinib treatment. This sequence was found in a human donor with chronic lymphocytic leukemia. This chain uses TRBV28 with TRBJ1-2; unclear D gene. The CDR3 DNA reads TGTGCCAGCAGTTTGGAGCGGGCCAGTGGCTACACCTTC. As protein: CASSLERASGYTF.